This TCR beta chain is drawn from a study of cytomegalovirus exposure and HLA in healthy donors. The germline V and J ends were trimmed by 2 bases and 5 bases, with 8 bases remaining between them. Germline CDR1 SGHNT, CDR2 YYREEE (reference sequence). The CDR3 covers 13 residues. Primers included in the PCR were 60 Vbeta and 13 Jbeta primers. The assay was immunoSEQ multiplex PCR, and TCRdb's table has in-frame clones only and misses some. This table has 150,000 to 200,000 clones, 84% appearing once. As concerns this clone: Distinct nucleotide sequences in the sample also encode this CDR3.

The sequence was collected from a man between 18 and 35 years old in good health and CMV-seronegative. The V gene is TRBV5-4, the J gene TRBJ2-1; a possible D gene is TRBD2 (5 bases). The sequenced sample consisted of PBMCs. The CDR3 DNA reads TGTGCCAGCAGCTTAAACGGGAACAATGAGCAGTTCTTC. As protein: CASSLNGNNEQFF.